This T cell receptor (beta chain) comes out of a study of T cell responses to AZD1222 COVID-19 vaccine. Using immunoSEQ multiplex PCR, the repertoire was profiled, and TCRdb retains in-frame clones only, with some absent. The table lists 80,000 to 90,000 clones, over 85% of them singletons. General observations from the study: It was only 6 or 7 AZD1222 recipients who were seropositive at baseline. Spike as a whole was targeted by vaccine-associated CD4 TCRs, dominant at 160-218 and 743-854.

This clone appeared a single time. Its antigen is not identified. The length of the CDR3 is 17 residues. CDR1 is SGHAT and CDR2 is FQNNGV in the germline V gene. Losses at the gene ends were 6 bases for V and 4 bases for J; bases not matched to a gene: 16. The gene calls are TRBV11-2 and TRBJ2-3; TRBD2 aligns across 7 bases. This TCR derives from an adult in good health. Specimen: peripheral blood, collected on day 0 of AZD1222 vaccination. This CDR3 is CASRRLAAGVYPDTQYF. In DNA, the CDR3 is TGTGCCAGCAGACGTCTAGCTGCGGGAGTTTATCCAGATACGCAGTATTTT.